This TCR beta chain was captured in a study of blood T cell repertoires in COVID-19. Study-level information: Specimens from acute and convalescent COVID-19 originated in the United States, Italy and Spain.

Methods used by the authors: Amplification with reference gene primers provided the estimates of nucleated cell counts. Sequencing was performed with immunoSEQ multiplex PCR; in TCRdb, only in-frame clones are kept and a portion is missing. V and J calls and clone size follow that table, whereas D and trimming were derived from the DNA. The sample has around 290,000 clones, roughly nine tenths seen once. Seattle enrolled patients during active infection and tracked them longitudinally. The CDR3 is made up of 13 amino acids. V lost 2 bases and J lost 1, with 5 bases in between. CDR1 SNHLY and CDR2 FYNNEI come from the germline V gene.

The receptor was derived from a woman in her twenties or thirties with COVID-19, enrolled during active disease. The material sequenced was peripheral blood. The chain carries TRBV2 and TRBJ1-1; D unclear. The CDR3 spells CASSERANTEAFF. The CDR3 bases are TGTGCCAGCAGTGAACGAGCGAACACTGAAGCTTTCTTT.